Listed below are T cell receptor beta chains from one sample, sequenced in a study of blood T cells in healthy people across ages. From the 5' RACE reads, TCRdb called clonotypes with MiXCR, one entry per CDR3 protein. The sample lists 1.5 million to 2 million distinct CDR3 sequences; 40% to 55% were seen once. The sequenced sample was blood. The receptors originated from a woman in her thirties or forties in good health. The CDR3 runs from the conserved cysteine through the conserved F or W. The D gene is left open where the match is weak. Some rows mark clone size as missing; the rest say once, few, many or name a class of expanded clone.

J | V | D | size | DNA | CDR3
TRBJ1-2 | TRBV6-5 | TRBD1 | NA | TGTGCCAGCAGCCGGGGGACAGGGAATGGCTACACCTTC | CASSRGTGNGYTF
TRBJ1-2 | TRBV6-5 | TRBD1 | NA | TGTGCCAGCAGTTCGCACCCCGGACAGGGTCGAGGCTACACCTTC | CASSSHPGQGRGYTF
TRBJ2-5 | TRBV20-1 | NA | few | TGCAGTGCTAGAGAATCAGGCCTGCCAGAGACCCAGTACTTC | CSARESGLPETQYF
TRBJ2-6 | TRBV5-6 | NA | NA | TGTGCCAGCAGCTTCGATGCGGGCTCTGGGGCCAACGTCCTGACTTTC | CASSFDAGSGANVLTF
TRBJ2-7 | TRBV5-1 | NA | NA | TGCGCCAGCAGCCATAATACGGGTCCCTACGAGCAGTACTTC | CASSHNTGPYEQYF
TRBJ2-5 | TRBV7-2 | TRBD2 | NA | TGTGCCAGCAGCCACCAGCTAGCGGGGGCCGAGACCCAGTACTTC | CASSHQLAGAETQYF
TRBJ1-5 | TRBV24-1 | TRBD1 | NA | TGTGCCACCAGTGAATCCGGGACAGGTAATAGCAATCAGCCCCAGCATTTT | CATSESGTGNSNQPQHF
TRBJ2-7 | TRBV5-1 | NA | many | TGCGCCAGCAGCGAGGGGGGGAGCTCCTACGAGCAGTACTTC | CASSEGGSSYEQYF
TRBJ2-1 | TRBV12-3/TRBV12-4 | NA | NA | TGTGCCAGCAGTTTAGGAGGGTTGTGCTACAATGAGCAGTTCTTC | CASSLGGLCYNEQFF
TRBJ2-7 | TRBV6-2/TRBV6-3 | NA | NA | TGTGCCAGCAGGCCCGAAGTTCAATTGGGCCCCTACGAGCAGTACTTC | CASRPEVQLGPYEQYF
TRBJ2-1 | TRBV20-1 | NA | NA | TGCAGTGCCCCCGGGAGGGGGGGACAGCTTACGGCCAGGTATGAGCAGTTCTTC | CSAPGRGGQLTARYEQFF
TRBJ2-5 | TRBV5-1 | TRBD2 | NA | TGCGCCAGCAGCGTGCCGGGACTAGCTTCGGAGACCCAGTACTTC | CASSVPGLASETQYF
TRBJ2-3 | TRBV24-1 | TRBD1 | NA | TGTGCCACCAGTGAATTCGACAGGGGAGGTGCAGATACGCAGTATTTT | CATSEFDRGGADTQYF
TRBJ2-3 | TRBV11-1 | NA | NA | TGTGCCAGCAGCTTACAGTCCATCTGGCTAGATACGCAGTATTTT | CASSLQSIWLDTQYF
TRBJ2-5 | TRBV15 | TRBD2 | NA | TGTGCCACCAGCAGAGGTGGGCAGGCACTAGCGGAGACCCAGTACTTC | CATSRGGQALAETQYF
TRBJ2-5 | TRBV11-2 | NA | few | TGTGCCAGCAGCCCCGTCCTAGCGTACCAAGAGACCCAGTACTTC | CASSPVLAYQETQYF
TRBJ2-4 | TRBV19 | NA | few | TGTGCCAGTAGTATCCGAAGCTACAGGGATTTAGTGAACATTCAGTACTTC | CASSIRSYRDLVNIQYF
TRBJ2-3 | TRBV20-1 | NA | NA | TGCAGTGCTAGTATTCGCACAGATACGCAGTATTTT | CSASIRTDTQYF
TRBJ2-5 | TRBV5-4 | NA | NA | TGTGCCAGCAGCTCGACGGGGAGTTTTGCAGAGACCCAGTACTTC | CASSSTGSFAETQYF
TRBJ2-3 | TRBV5-1 | NA | NA | TGCGCCAGCACGTTAGGGGGGGCCCGGGATACGCAGTATTTT | CASTLGGARDTQYF
TRBJ2-5 | TRBV4-1 | NA | NA | TGCGCCAGCAGCCAAGGCTCAACCGAGACCCAGTACTTC | CASSQGSTETQYF
TRBJ1-5 | TRBV3-1 | TRBD1 | NA | TGTGCCAGCAGCCCGGACAGGGGGGTGGGCAATCAGCCCCAGCATTTT | CASSPDRGVGNQPQHF
TRBJ1-2 | TRBV20-1 | TRBD1 | NA | TGCAGTGCCACGACAGGGGGCCCGAGGGCTTATGGCTACACCTTC | CSATTGGPRAYGYTF
TRBJ2-1 | TRBV5-6 | TRBD1 | NA | TGTGCCAGCAGCTTACTGGGGACAGTCGCCTACAATGAGCAGTTCTTC | CASSLLGTVAYNEQFF
TRBJ2-1 | TRBV28 | NA | NA | TGTGCCAGCAGGGCAAGGGATTTTGAGCAGTTCTTC | CASRARDFEQFF
TRBJ1-5 | TRBV20-1 | NA | NA | TGCAGTGCTACCAGACAGGACCTCTCCGGAAATCAGCCCCAGCATTTT | CSATRQDLSGNQPQHF
TRBJ2-4 | TRBV20-1 | NA | NA | TGCAGTGCTAGGACACCAGGAGTTGTCGCCAAAAACATTCAGTACTTC | CSARTPGVVAKNIQYF
TRBJ2-1 | TRBV25-1 | NA | NA | TGTGCCAGCAGCGACACAGTACTCAATGAGCAGTTCTTC | CASSDTVLNEQFF
TRBJ2-3 | TRBV6-4 | NA | NA | TGTGCCAGCAGTGGAAGCGTGGAGGATACGCAGTATTTT | CASSGSVEDTQYF
TRBJ2-1 | TRBV4-1 | TRBD1 | NA | TGCGCCAGCCAGTACTCGCCGGGACAGGGGGGCCATGAGCAGTTCTTC | CASQYSPGQGGHEQFF
TRBJ2-1 | TRBV6-1 | NA | NA | TGTGCCAGCAGCGCCGGGCCTTTCAATGAGCAGTTCTTC | CASSAGPFNEQFF
TRBJ1-4 | TRBV9 | NA | NA | TGTGCCAGCAGCGTAGGGGCTGGGGGTGATAATGAAAAACTGTTTTTT | CASSVGAGGDNEKLFF
TRBJ2-4 | TRBV20-1 | NA | NA | TGCAGTGCTAGCGGAACGGGTAGGGTAGCCAAAAACATTCAGTACTTC | CSASGTGRVAKNIQYF
TRBJ2-6 | TRBV11-2 | NA | NA | TGTGCCAGCAGCTTCGGGACCTATAGGGCCAACGTCCTGACTTTC | CASSFGTYRANVLTF
TRBJ2-5 | TRBV5-1 | TRBD2 | NA | TGCGCCAGCAGCTTGGATGGCGGGGGGGCCTGGAATGAGCAGTACTTC | CASSLDGGGAWNEQYF
TRBJ2-7 | TRBV10-2 | NA | NA | TGCGCCAGCAGTGGTGGAGGGCAGAGTTACTACGAGCAGTACTTC | CASSGGGQSYYEQYF
TRBJ2-1 | TRBV14 | TRBD1 | NA | TGTGCCAACCCCCGGGACAGGGGCTACAATGAGCAGTTCTTC | CANPRDRGYNEQFF
TRBJ2-7 | TRBV19 | TRBD2 | few | TGTGCCAGTAGGATTAGCGGGGGACGCTACGAGCAGTACTTC | CASRISGGRYEQYF
TRBJ2-6 | TRBV6-2/TRBV6-3 | NA | NA | TGTGCCAGCAGTCCCTGGGAACCTGTTGGGGCCAACGTCCTGACTTTC | CASSPWEPVGANVLTF
TRBJ2-3 | TRBV5-1 | NA | few | TGCGCCAGCAGCTCGGGATTTCTTCGGGTCGACACAGATACGCAGTATTTT | CASSSGFLRVDTDTQYF
TRBJ2-7 | TRBV4-3 | TRBD1 | NA | TGCGCCAGCAGCCAGGTCAAACCCTCGGCGCGGACAGGGACCTTCTACGAGCAGTACTTC | CASSQVKPSARTGTFYEQYF
TRBJ2-1 | TRBV7-9 | NA | NA | TGTGCCAGCAGACCCATACAGGGTGGCTACAATGAGCAGTTCTTC | CASRPIQGGYNEQFF
TRBJ2-1 | TRBV6-4 | NA | NA | TGTGCCAGCAGCCCCGGGACTCAAACCTACAATGAGCAGTTCTTC | CASSPGTQTYNEQFF
TRBJ2-5 | TRBV9 | NA | NA | TGTGCCAGCAGCGCTGGATCGACAGGTCACCAAGAGACCCAGTACTTC | CASSAGSTGHQETQYF
TRBJ1-2 | TRBV25-1 | NA | NA | TGTGCCAGCAGTGAATCCGGCACGGGTAGCTATGGCTACACCTTC | CASSESGTGSYGYTF
TRBJ2-7 | TRBV29-1 | NA | few | TGCAGCGTTCGCCGGGGAGGTCTCTCCTACGAGCAGTACTTC | CSVRRGGLSYEQYF
TRBJ2-3 | TRBV27 | NA | NA | TGTGCCAGCAGTTTATCAACAGCGCAATTAAGCACAGATACGCAGTATTTT | CASSLSTAQLSTDTQYF
TRBJ2-2 | TRBV12-3/TRBV12-4 | TRBD2 | NA | TGTGCCAGCAGTTTGCGAGCGGGGGGCCGGAACACCGGGGAGCTGTTTTTT | CASSLRAGGRNTGELFF
TRBJ2-3 | TRBV28 | TRBD2 | NA | TGTGCCAGCAGTCCCAACCCACTAGCGATGATCACAGATACGCAGTATTTT | CASSPNPLAMITDTQYF
TRBJ2-7 | TRBV6-5 | NA | NA | TGTGCCAGCAGTCTTGACAGTGACAATGAGCAGTACTTC | CASSLDSDNEQYF
TRBJ1-2 | TRBV4-2 | TRBD1 | NA | TGTGCCAGCAGCCAAGAAAGCTCGGGACAGAGGAACTATGGCTACACCTTC | CASSQESSGQRNYGYTF
TRBJ2-5 | TRBV20-1 | NA | NA | TGCAGTGCTAGCTCGGCAGAGACCCAGTACTTC | CSASSAETQYF
TRBJ2-1 | TRBV5-4 | TRBD1 | NA | TGTGCCAGCAGCTTTACAGGGGGTTTGAATGAGCAGTTCTTC | CASSFTGGLNEQFF
TRBJ2-4 | TRBV28 | TRBD2 | NA | TGTGCCAGCAACTCCGCGGGGGGTCGGGGCATTCAGTACTTC | CASNSAGGRGIQYF
TRBJ2-1 | TRBV10-3 | NA | few | TGTGCCATCCGGGGGGCAGCCACCTACAATGAGCAGTTCTTC | CAIRGAATYNEQFF
TRBJ2-1 | TRBV11-3 | NA | NA | TGTGCCAGCAGCAACCGGGGTTGGACCTACAATGAGCAGTTCTTC | CASSNRGWTYNEQFF
TRBJ1-1 | TRBV20-1 | NA | NA | TGCAGTCCAAGACCCCCACCGCGGGGCACTGAAGCTTTCTTT | CSPRPPPRGTEAFF
TRBJ2-7 | TRBV6-1 | NA | few | TGTGCCAGCAGTTCAGGGGGGTATCAGCAGTACTTC | CASSSGGYQQYF
TRBJ2-5 | TRBV4-2 | TRBD2 | NA | TGTGCCAGCAGCCAAGAACTAGCGGGGGGCGACACCGCACATTACCAAGAGACCCAGTACTTC | CASSQELAGGDTAHYQETQYF